This TCR beta chain originates from a study of blood T cell repertoires in COVID-19 (dated by TCRdb to the early 2020s). Concerning the study at large: The collaborator samples originated in the United States, Italy and Spain and spanned the acute and convalescent phases of COVID-19. The material from the prospective study consisted of cDNA or gDNA derived from T cells, B-cell-depleted T cells, or PBMCs. Deeply sampled blood TCRbeta repertoires from subjects exposed to, actively infected with, or recovered from COVID-19 were included in the dataset. The repertoires were released in a freely available public database meant as a resource for research on the immune response to SARS-CoV-2. Samples came from the ongoing ImmuneRACE study (first 160 participants) plus 1,254 subjects from 6 global collaborators. A de-identified subject ID, COVID-19 status, age in years and sex were almost always included in the sample metadata. Where available, HLA class I and class II types were obtained from metadata supplied by the sample provider rather than from assay-based typing. The paper's findings and limits, for the study overall: The amount of clinical and demographic metadata varied by source and participant and was provided uncurated.

TCRbeta CDR3 regions were amplified from genomic DNA using the immunoSEQ Assay, a bias-controlled multiplex PCR. Per the authors' processing: The number of nucleated cells in each sample was estimated from the amplification of reference gene primers within the assay. To quantify the absolute abundance of each unique TCRbeta CDR3 rearrangement, sequence reads were collapsed and filtered. Productive Simpson clonality was computed per sample as the square root of Simpson's diversity index over productive rearrangements. In TCRdb, the immuneACCESS table is reduced to in-frame sequences with V and J assigned. These tables do not hold every clone; where another copy was compared, an unresolved V gene accounts for under half, and the others remain unexplained. Clone size and V and J calls were adopted from that table, with D and trimming inferred from the DNA. The sample table holds about 170,000 clones, of which 83% were seen once. In total, the top ten clones hold approximately 2% of the sample.

Concerning this clone: It has no known antigen specificity. The input lacks base qualities; no much larger clone sits a single base away.

Cut back by 6 bases and 1 base, the V and J ends lie 3 bases apart. Measured from the cysteine to the phenylalanine, the CDR3 is 13 residues long. Only the CDR3 portion is preserved as DNA: 39 bases, with reading frame beginning at the first base. In the germline V gene, CDR1 corresponds to KGHDR and CDR2 to SFDVKD. Each collaborating institution followed its own protocols to collect whole blood in K2EDTA tubes. For TCRbeta analysis, collaborator samples were shipped as frozen whole blood, as isolated PBMCs, or as DNA extracted from either sample type. This clonotype was obtained from a woman aged 80 or over with acute or convalescent COVID-19. The rearrangement joined TRBV24-1 to TRBJ2-6; the D gene identity is not certain. The sample was peripheral blood. The CDR3 protein sequence reads: CATSRSGANVLTF. Here is the DNA: TGTGCCACCAGTCGTTCTGGGGCCAACGTCCTGACTTTC.